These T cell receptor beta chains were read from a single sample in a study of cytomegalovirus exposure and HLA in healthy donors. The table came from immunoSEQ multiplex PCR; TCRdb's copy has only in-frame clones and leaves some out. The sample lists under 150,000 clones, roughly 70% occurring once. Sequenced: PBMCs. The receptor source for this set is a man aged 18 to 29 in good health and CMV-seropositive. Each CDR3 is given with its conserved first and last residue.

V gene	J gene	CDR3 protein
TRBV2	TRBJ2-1	CASSGEGLGISEQFF
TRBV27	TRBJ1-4	CASSLQPGGGDEKLFF
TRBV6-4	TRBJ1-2	CASSDSPGDGYTF
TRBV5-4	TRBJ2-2	CASSLGRAGGLNTGELFF
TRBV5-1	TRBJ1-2	CTSRQGGNYGYTF
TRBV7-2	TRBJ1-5	CASSLPDSNQPQHF
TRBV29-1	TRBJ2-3	CSVEDRLAGTDTQYF
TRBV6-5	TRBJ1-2	CASSYGQGVGGYTF
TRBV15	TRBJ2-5	CATSRDWAYQETQYF
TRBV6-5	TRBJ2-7	CASRRGLGTTQYF
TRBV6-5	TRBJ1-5	CASRADRGLKKPQHF
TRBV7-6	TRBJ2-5	CASSHLLKAGEETQYF
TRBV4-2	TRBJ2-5	CASSQEGGGKETQYF
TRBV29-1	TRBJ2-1	CSVEGRGGWSYNEQFF
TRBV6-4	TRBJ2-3	CASTRGGLDTQYF
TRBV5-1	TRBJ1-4	CASSLAVQGADEKLFF
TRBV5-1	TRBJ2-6	CASSSPPAGQVLAGANVLTF
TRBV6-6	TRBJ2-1	CASSYPEGSEQFF
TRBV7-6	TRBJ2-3	CASSGLAADTQYF
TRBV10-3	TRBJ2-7	CAISEGGQGYEQYF
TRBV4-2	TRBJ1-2	CNGGQGAYGYTF
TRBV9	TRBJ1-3	CASSAPAGTVSSGNTIYF
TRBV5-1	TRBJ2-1	CASSLTVAGNYNEQFF
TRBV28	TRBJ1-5	CASSSVTQGSSNQPQHF
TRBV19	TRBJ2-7	CASSPRKGAYEQYF
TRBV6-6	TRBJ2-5	CASSSPAGQETQYF
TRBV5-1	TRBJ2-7	CASSRTGTGGSYEQYF
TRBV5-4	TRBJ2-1	CASSLVSTEQFF
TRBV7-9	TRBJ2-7	CASEGQGMYEQYF
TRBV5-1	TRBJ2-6	CASSLDSGRASGANVLTF
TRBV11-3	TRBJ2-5	CASSYRGSQETQYF
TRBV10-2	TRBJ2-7	CASTIPGQASYEQYF
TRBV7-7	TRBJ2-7	CASSPTGTYEQYF
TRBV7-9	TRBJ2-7	CASSLSGRGVLNSPEQYF
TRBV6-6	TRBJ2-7	CASSTDRYPYEQYF
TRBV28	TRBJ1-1	CTSSFRGSGAFF
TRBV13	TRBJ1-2	CASSLASRGNYGYTF
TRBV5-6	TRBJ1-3	CASSLSYSVSGNTIYF
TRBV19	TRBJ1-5	CASSIWQDSNQPQHF
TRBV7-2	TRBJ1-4	CASSQDRGNEKLFF
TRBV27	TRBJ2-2	CASSLFPGEAGELFF
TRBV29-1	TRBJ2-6	CSVVTTVSGANVLTF